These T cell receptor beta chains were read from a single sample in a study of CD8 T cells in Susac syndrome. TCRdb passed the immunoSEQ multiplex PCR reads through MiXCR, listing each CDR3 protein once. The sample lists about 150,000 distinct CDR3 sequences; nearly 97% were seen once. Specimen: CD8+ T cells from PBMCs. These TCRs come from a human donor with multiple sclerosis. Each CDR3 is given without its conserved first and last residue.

CDR3 protein: ASSGGGIESYEQY; V gene: TRBV18; J gene: TRBJ2-7
CDR3 protein: ASSQDARLQETQY; V gene: TRBV4-1; J gene: TRBJ2-5
CDR3 protein: ASSPGQGSTYEQY; V gene: TRBV5-4; J gene: TRBJ2-7
CDR3 protein: ASSYQGSGYEQY; V gene: TRBV6-5; J gene: TRBJ2-7
CDR3 protein: SVEEGDSLSGNTIY; V gene: TRBV29-1; J gene: TRBJ1-3
CDR3 protein: ASSEPGADTQY; V gene: TRBV2; J gene: TRBJ2-3
CDR3 protein: SVPTGLNTEAF; V gene: TRBV29-1; J gene: TRBJ1-1
CDR3 protein: ASSQDQGGTEAF; V gene: TRBV4-1; J gene: TRBJ1-1
CDR3 protein: AWSGGAGALDGYT; V gene: TRBV30; J gene: TRBJ1-2
CDR3 protein: ASSDWPHEQY; V gene: TRBV6-5; J gene: TRBJ2-7
CDR3 protein: SVEVGTSGIAQETQY; V gene: TRBV29-1; J gene: TRBJ2-5
CDR3 protein: ASSIGLAGGPYNEQF; V gene: TRBV5-1; J gene: TRBJ2-1
CDR3 protein: ASSSPGAGGSSYNEQF; V gene: TRBV5-1; J gene: TRBJ2-1
CDR3 protein: ASSQGAAGNIQY; V gene: TRBV14; J gene: TRBJ2-4
CDR3 protein: ASSPTVGVGADTQY; V gene: TRBV6-1; J gene: TRBJ2-3
CDR3 protein: ASSPGQGVDNEQF; V gene: TRBV14; J gene: TRBJ2-1
CDR3 protein: SARGVERSYNEQF; V gene: TRBV20-1; J gene: TRBJ2-1
CDR3 protein: ASSVAGRPYNEQF; V gene: TRBV9; J gene: TRBJ2-1
CDR3 protein: ASSEASGNTDTQY; V gene: TRBV2; J gene: TRBJ2-3
CDR3 protein: SARPPAGGGWETQY; V gene: TRBV20-1; J gene: TRBJ2-5
CDR3 protein: ASSAYRDRHNEQF; V gene: TRBV9; J gene: TRBJ2-1
CDR3 protein: ASSFPGSGEQY; V gene: TRBV7-9; J gene: TRBJ2-7
CDR3 protein: SARPLRQNTEAF; V gene: TRBV20-1; J gene: TRBJ1-1
CDR3 protein: ATPLMDAGDTGELF; V gene: TRBV2; J gene: TRBJ2-2
CDR3 protein: SVLARATEAF; V gene: TRBV29-1; J gene: TRBJ1-1
CDR3 protein: ASSLADRWDYGYT; V gene: TRBV7-9; J gene: TRBJ1-2
CDR3 protein: ATTEGDGEQF; V gene: TRBV15; J gene: TRBJ2-1
CDR3 protein: ASSVEAGFTDTQY; V gene: TRBV9; J gene: TRBJ2-3
CDR3 protein: ASSPEGVGNQPQH; V gene: TRBV7-9; J gene: TRBJ1-5
CDR3 protein: SARDIGGPHEQY; V gene: TRBV20-1; J gene: TRBJ2-7
CDR3 protein: ASSLEGLGTDTQY; V gene: TRBV9; J gene: TRBJ2-3
CDR3 protein: ASSEGRLYRYT; V gene: TRBV2; J gene: TRBJ1-2
CDR3 protein: ASSLSAETQY; V gene: TRBV7-2; J gene: TRBJ2-5
CDR3 protein: ASSPTLYEQY; V gene: TRBV7-9; J gene: TRBJ2-7
CDR3 protein: SVDRNTEAF; V gene: TRBV29-1; J gene: TRBJ1-1